The 3 T cell receptor beta chains below all came from one sample that was sequenced in a study of blood T cell repertoires in COVID-19 (dated by TCRdb to between 2020 and 2021). Libraries were built with the immunoSEQ multiplex PCR assay. TCRdb retrieved this table from immuneACCESS and kept in-frame rearrangements only. Not all clones are present; in checked studies, unresolved V genes account for under half, and no reason is known for the remainder. The sample table lists approximately 390,000 clones, about 90% of them with a count of one. The biggest ten clones account for about 7% of the sample. The sequenced sample was peripheral blood. These receptors all come from a man between 18 and 35 years old with active or convalescent COVID-19.

This clone has just one count. V and J are TRBV29-1 and TRBJ2-3, with TRBD2 matching 7 bases. V was clipped by 4 bases and J by 0 bases; unmatched bases: 1. CDR1 is SQVTM and CDR2 is ANQGSEA in the germline V gene. The CDR3 loop spans 13 amino acids. CDR3 DNA: TGCAGCGTTGCCGGGAGGAGCACAGATACGCAGTATTTT. Protein product: CSVAGRSTDTQYF.

The CDR3, as DNA: TGCGCCAGCAGCCCCGGGGGGGGGCACCAGCCCCAGCATTTT. Amino acid sequence: CASSPGGGHQPQHF. The rearrangement links TRBV5-1 to TRBJ1-5; a possible D gene is TRBD1 (6 bases). The CDR3 totals 14 residues. Germline-derived CDR1 and CDR2 are SGHRS and YFSETQ. Trimming left V 4 bases short and J 7 bases short, with 15 bases between.

The chain is built from TRBV29-1 and TRBJ2-7; TRBD1 agrees at 8 bases. V dropped 4 bases and J dropped 0; count of bases not matched to a gene: 2. The CDR3 consists of 13 residues. The V gene's germline CDR1 is SQVTM and CDR2 ANQGSEA. The CDR3 sequence is CSVGDRSSYEQYF. The DNA of the CDR3 is TGCAGCGTTGGGGACAGGAGCTCCTACGAGCAGTACTTC.